The source of this TCR beta chain is a study of glioma-infiltrating T cells after dendritic cell vaccination. Primers: 60 V beta forward and 13 J beta reverse. Data came from immunoSEQ multiplex PCR; TCRdb stores just in-frame clones and leaves some out. This sample yields about 95,000 clones, of which about 83% are seen a single time; around 3% belongs to the top ten. The CDR3 totals 13 residues. The germline V gene has CDR1 MNHNY and CDR2 SVGAGI (reference sequence). The V end lost 6 bases, the J end lost 6 bases, and 12 bases lay between the germline ends. The receptor comes from a human donor with glioblastoma. V is TRBV6-6 and J is TRBJ2-1; D is unclear. This specimen was blood, taken before dendritic cell vaccination. CDR3 DNA sequence: TGTGCCAGCAGCCTCGACACCCTCAATGAGCAGTTCTTC. It encodes CASSLDTLNEQFF.